These T cell receptor beta chains were read from a single sample in a study of blood T cell repertoires in COVID-19. Assay used: immunoSEQ multiplex PCR; TCRdb lists only in-frame clones, some missing. The sample has approximately 28,000 clones; approximately 93% are singletons. The sample comprised peripheral blood. These receptors originate from a woman aged 70 to 79 with COVID-19, enrolled during active disease. The CDR3 runs from the conserved cysteine through the conserved F or W. The D gene is left open where the match is weak. Clone size is not always given. Where it is, it says once, few, many or a class for expanded clones.

abundance: NA
j_gene: TRBJ1-3
d_gene: NA
v_gene: TRBV7-2
CDR3aa: CASSEARGRRENTIYF
CDR3nt: TGTGCCAGCAGCGAAGCCCGTGGCAGGCGAGAAAACACCATATATTTT

abundance: NA
j_gene: TRBJ1-2
d_gene: TRBD1
v_gene: TRBV5-1
CDR3aa: CASSLNRGPTSGGYTF
CDR3nt: TGCGCCAGCAGCTTAAACAGGGGGCCGACTTCAGGAGGCTACACCTTC

abundance: NA
j_gene: TRBJ2-7
d_gene: NA
v_gene: TRBV28
CDR3aa: CASSLAGATYEQYF
CDR3nt: TGTGCCAGCAGTTTAGCGGGTGCCACCTACGAGCAGTACTTC

abundance: NA
j_gene: TRBJ2-3
d_gene: NA
v_gene: TRBV7-9
CDR3aa: CASSFGQSTDTQYF
CDR3nt: TGTGCCAGCAGCTTCGGACAGAGCACAGATACGCAGTATTTT

abundance: NA
j_gene: TRBJ1-1
d_gene: TRBD1
v_gene: TRBV28
CDR3aa: CASSFSGQGGNTEAFF
CDR3nt: TGTGCCAGCAGTTTTAGCGGACAGGGTGGGAACACTGAAGCTTTCTTT

abundance: NA
j_gene: TRBJ2-5
d_gene: TRBD1
v_gene: TRBV28
CDR3aa: CASSWLGQVEETQYF
CDR3nt: TGTGCCAGCAGTTGGCTGGGACAGGTGGAAGAGACCCAGTACTTC

abundance: NA
j_gene: TRBJ2-7
d_gene: NA
v_gene: TRBV24-1
CDR3aa: CATAPGGASYEQYF
CDR3nt: TGTGCCACCGCTCCCGGTGGGGCCTCCTACGAGCAGTACTTC

abundance: NA
j_gene: TRBJ1-5
d_gene: TRBD1
v_gene: TRBV6-5
CDR3aa: CASRTGLGSNQPQHF
CDR3nt: TGTGCCAGCAGGACAGGGTTAGGCAGCAATCAGCCCCAGCATTTT

abundance: NA
j_gene: TRBJ1-1
d_gene: NA
v_gene: TRBV12-3/TRBV12-4
CDR3aa: CASSLAANTEAFF
CDR3nt: TGTGCCAGCAGTTTAGCGGCCAACACTGAAGCTTTCTTT

abundance: NA
j_gene: TRBJ2-7
d_gene: TRBD1
v_gene: TRBV5-1
CDR3aa: CASSLPGQGAHEQYF
CDR3nt: TGCGCCAGCAGTCTCCCGGGACAGGGAGCCCACGAGCAGTACTTC

abundance: NA
j_gene: TRBJ1-5
d_gene: NA
v_gene: TRBV11-2
CDR3aa: CASSLEVVGNTQNQPQHF
CDR3nt: TGTGCCAGCAGCTTAGAAGTTGTCGGGAACACTCAGAATCAGCCCCAGCATTTT

abundance: NA
j_gene: TRBJ1-4
d_gene: TRBD1
v_gene: TRBV9
CDR3aa: CASSPRGQGNEKLFF
CDR3nt: TGTGCCAGCAGCCCAAGGGGGCAGGGTAATGAAAAACTGTTTTTT

abundance: NA
j_gene: TRBJ2-7
d_gene: TRBD1
v_gene: TRBV28
CDR3aa: CASSFFTPGTGRYEQYF
CDR3nt: TGTGCCAGCAGTTTTTTTACTCCCGGGACAGGTCGCTACGAGCAGTACTTC

abundance: NA
j_gene: TRBJ2-4
d_gene: NA
v_gene: TRBV19
CDR3aa: CASSVGGAKNIQYF
CDR3nt: TGTGCCAGTAGTGTGGGAGGAGCCAAAAACATTCAGTACTTC

abundance: NA
j_gene: TRBJ2-3
d_gene: NA
v_gene: TRBV6-5
CDR3aa: CASWPSGTDTQYF
CDR3nt: TGTGCCAGCTGGCCTAGCGGCACAGATACGCAGTATTTT

abundance: NA
j_gene: TRBJ2-6
d_gene: NA
v_gene: TRBV5-1
CDR3aa: CASSATGTSGANVLTF
CDR3nt: TGCGCCAGCAGCGCTACAGGGACCTCTGGGGCCAACGTCCTGACTTTC

abundance: NA
j_gene: TRBJ2-5
d_gene: NA
v_gene: TRBV9
CDR3aa: CASSVAVGHQETQYF
CDR3nt: TGTGCCAGCAGCGTAGCGGTGGGGCACCAAGAGACCCAGTACTTC

abundance: few
j_gene: TRBJ1-5
d_gene: TRBD1
v_gene: TRBV4-1
CDR3aa: CASSRDRGNQPQHF
CDR3nt: TGCGCCAGCAGCCGGGACAGGGGAAATCAGCCCCAGCATTTT

abundance: NA
j_gene: TRBJ1-6
d_gene: TRBD1
v_gene: TRBV28
CDR3aa: CASSPGQGISPLHF
CDR3nt: TGTGCCAGCAGTCCGGGACAGGGGATTTCACCCCTCCACTTT

abundance: NA
j_gene: TRBJ1-2
d_gene: TRBD1
v_gene: TRBV12-3/TRBV12-4
CDR3aa: CASRYGQGSGYTF
CDR3nt: TGTGCCAGCAGATACGGACAGGGAAGTGGCTACACCTTC

abundance: NA
j_gene: TRBJ1-2
d_gene: TRBD1
v_gene: TRBV29-1
CDR3aa: CSVYFDRAYGYTF
CDR3nt: TGCAGCGTCTACTTCGACAGGGCCTATGGCTACACCTTC

abundance: NA
j_gene: TRBJ2-7
d_gene: TRBD2
v_gene: TRBV7-2
CDR3aa: CASSLPPGLAGGRYEQYF
CDR3nt: TGTGCCAGCAGTTTACCTCCGGGACTAGCGGGAGGGAGGTACGAGCAGTACTTC

abundance: NA
j_gene: TRBJ2-1
d_gene: NA
v_gene: TRBV9
CDR3aa: CASSGLGAVDEQFF
CDR3nt: TGTGCCAGCAGCGGCCTAGGAGCGGTCGATGAGCAGTTCTTC

abundance: NA
j_gene: TRBJ2-1
d_gene: TRBD1
v_gene: TRBV28
CDR3aa: CASRGTGEGSYNEQFF
CDR3nt: TGTGCCAGCAGGGGGACAGGGGAGGGCTCCTACAATGAGCAGTTCTTC

abundance: NA
j_gene: TRBJ2-6
d_gene: NA
v_gene: TRBV7-2
CDR3aa: CASSLWSSGANVLTF
CDR3nt: TGTGCCAGCAGCTTATGGAGCTCTGGGGCCAACGTCCTGACTTTC

abundance: few
j_gene: TRBJ1-5
d_gene: NA
v_gene: TRBV3-1/TRBV3-2
CDR3aa: CASSQEGGRGRNQPQHF
CDR3nt: TGTGCCAGCAGCCAAGAAGGGGGGAGGGGCCGCAATCAGCCCCAGCATTTT

abundance: NA
j_gene: TRBJ2-7
d_gene: TRBD1
v_gene: TRBV24-1
CDR3aa: CATSVSPGTGDEQYF
CDR3nt: TGTGCCACCAGTGTCTCCCCCGGGACAGGGGACGAGCAGTACTTC

abundance: NA
j_gene: TRBJ2-1
d_gene: NA
v_gene: TRBV24-1
CDR3aa: CATSDIQGAAAGGRNEQFF
CDR3nt: TGTGCCACCAGTGATATACAGGGGGCCGCAGCGGGAGGGCGGAATGAGCAGTTCTTC

abundance: NA
j_gene: TRBJ1-2
d_gene: TRBD1
v_gene: TRBV28
CDR3aa: CASSFRDRIFYGYTF
CDR3nt: TGTGCCAGCAGCTTCCGGGACAGGATATTCTATGGCTACACCTTC

abundance: NA
j_gene: TRBJ2-7
d_gene: NA
v_gene: TRBV6-2/TRBV6-3
CDR3aa: CASSYRGNPYEQYF
CDR3nt: TGTGCCAGCAGTTACAGGGGGAATCCCTACGAGCAGTACTTC

abundance: NA
j_gene: TRBJ2-7
d_gene: NA
v_gene: TRBV6-2/TRBV6-3
CDR3aa: CASSSATAVFIYEQYF
CDR3nt: TGTGCCAGCAGTTCGGCGACGGCGGTGTTTATTTACGAGCAGTACTTC

abundance: NA
j_gene: TRBJ1-1
d_gene: TRBD1
v_gene: TRBV7-9
CDR3aa: CASSLGGQGMNTEAFF
CDR3nt: TGTGCCAGCAGCTTAGGTGGACAGGGGATGAACACTGAAGCTTTCTTT

abundance: NA
j_gene: TRBJ1-5
d_gene: TRBD1
v_gene: TRBV6-2/TRBV6-3
CDR3aa: CASSSTGNRDQPQHF
CDR3nt: TGTGCCAGCAGCTCGACAGGGAATCGCGATCAGCCCCAGCATTTT

abundance: NA
j_gene: TRBJ1-4
d_gene: NA
v_gene: TRBV28
CDR3aa: CASTPGGGPNEKLFF
CDR3nt: TGTGCCAGCACCCCGGGGGGCGGCCCGAATGAAAAACTGTTTTTT

abundance: NA
j_gene: TRBJ2-7
d_gene: TRBD1
v_gene: TRBV27
CDR3aa: CASSLWGQGPYEQYF
CDR3nt: TGTGCCAGCAGTTTATGGGGACAGGGCCCCTACGAGCAGTACTTC

abundance: NA
j_gene: TRBJ2-7
d_gene: NA
v_gene: TRBV18
CDR3aa: CASSLGTPLSSYEQYF
CDR3nt: TGTGCCAGCTCACTTGGGACTCCATTAAGCTCCTACGAGCAGTACTTC

abundance: NA
j_gene: TRBJ2-5
d_gene: TRBD2
v_gene: TRBV20-1
CDR3aa: CSASTAGGSETQYF
CDR3nt: TGCAGTGCTAGTACAGCGGGAGGGTCTGAGACCCAGTACTTC

abundance: NA
j_gene: TRBJ2-1
d_gene: TRBD2
v_gene: TRBV5-1
CDR3aa: CASSETWRGNNEQFF
CDR3nt: TGCGCCAGCAGCGAGACTTGGCGGGGGAACAATGAGCAGTTCTTC

abundance: NA
j_gene: TRBJ1-6
d_gene: NA
v_gene: TRBV19
CDR3aa: CASNSGYSNSPLHF
CDR3nt: TGTGCCAGTAATTCGGGATATAGTAATTCACCCCTCCACTTT

abundance: NA
j_gene: TRBJ2-2
d_gene: NA
v_gene: TRBV24-1
CDR3aa: CATSVGANTGELFF
CDR3nt: TGTGCCACCAGTGTTGGAGCGAACACCGGGGAGCTGTTTTTT

abundance: NA
j_gene: TRBJ1-1
d_gene: TRBD1
v_gene: TRBV19
CDR3aa: CASRPRGSTEAFF
CDR3nt: TGTGCCAGTAGGCCCAGGGGGAGCACTGAAGCTTTCTTT

abundance: once
j_gene: TRBJ2-3
d_gene: NA
v_gene: TRBV7-7
CDR3aa: CASSLGRGSSTDTQYF
CDR3nt: TGTGCTAGCAGCTTAGGCCGAGGCAGCAGCACAGATACGCAGTATTTT

abundance: NA
j_gene: TRBJ1-5
d_gene: NA
v_gene: TRBV5-1
CDR3aa: CASSLAGDQPQHF
CDR3nt: TGCGCCAGCAGCTTGGCCGGGGATCAGCCCCAGCATTTT

abundance: NA
j_gene: TRBJ2-1
d_gene: TRBD2
v_gene: TRBV18
CDR3aa: CASSPLLAGTYNEQFF
CDR3nt: TGTGCCAGCTCACCACTGTTAGCGGGCACCTACAATGAGCAGTTCTTC

abundance: NA
j_gene: TRBJ2-7
d_gene: TRBD2
v_gene: TRBV4-1
CDR3aa: CASSPAGTSVYEQYF
CDR3nt: TGCGCCAGCAGCCCAGCCGGGACTAGCGTATACGAGCAGTACTTC